These 15 T cell receptor beta chains were sequenced from one sample in a study of T cell responses to AZD1222 COVID-19 vaccine (dated by TCRdb to the early 2020s). To prepare the library, the immunoSEQ multiplex PCR assay was applied. TCRdb retrieved this table from immuneACCESS and kept in-frame rearrangements only. Not all clones are present; in checked studies, unresolved V genes account for under half, and no reason is known for the remainder. In all, the sample holds 200,000 or so clones, and roughly 92% of those were seen once. Together, the top ten hold about 9.4% of the sample. The time point label of this sample denotes: baseline before first vaccination. The input for sequencing was peripheral blood, taken on day 0 of AZD1222 vaccination. All receptors derive from an adult in good health.

The rearrangement links TRBV11-2 to TRBJ2-3, with D unclear. The V end lost 6 bases, the J end lost 0 bases, and 13 bases lay between the germline ends. The CDR3 spans 15 residues. Germline values: CDR1 SGHAT, CDR2 FQNNGV. CDR3 in DNA: TGTGCCAGCAGTCGCTCCTATCCGAGCACAGATACGCAGTATTTT. As protein: CASSRSYPSTDTQYF.

The chain is built from TRBV27 and TRBJ1-2; tentatively, D is TRBD1 (5 bases). Trimming stripped 6 bases from V and 2 bases from J, with 22 bases between. This CDR3 comprises 17 residues. Germline V gene lookup returns CDR1 MNHEY and CDR2 SMNVEV (reference sequence). CDR3 residues: CASRPDERGSLNYGYTF. CDR3 coding DNA: TGTGCCAGCAGGCCCGACGAACGGGGCTCCCTGAACTATGGCTACACCTTC.

V gene TRBV7-2 combines with J gene TRBJ2-6; 10 bases agree with TRBD1. Losses at the gene ends were 5 bases for V and 1 base for J; bases not matched to a gene: 5. Germline V gene lookup returns CDR1 SGHTA and CDR2 FQGNSA. The CDR3 has 17 residues. In DNA form, the CDR3 reads TGTGCCAGCAGCCCCGGGACAGGGGTATCTGGGGCCAACGTCCTGACTTTC. This translates into CASSPGTGVSGANVLTF. Full variable domain (outside the CDR3, taken from reference TRBV7-2 and TRBJ2-6): GAGVSQSPSNKVTEKGKDVELRCDPISGHTALYWYRQSLGQGLEFLIYFQGNSAPDKSGLPSDRFSAERTGGSVSTLTIQRTQQEDSAVYLCASSPGTGVSGANVLTFGAGSRLTVL.

This rearrangement joins TRBV6-5 to TRBJ1-1, with D unclear. The CDR3 totals 15 residues. Germline V lookup: CDR1 MNHEY, CDR2 SVGAGI. V was shortened by 2 bases and J by 4 bases, with 14 bases between the two germline ends. The CDR3 DNA reads as TGTGCCAGCAGTTACACCCAGGCAGGTCCCACTGAAGCTTTCTTT. It encodes CASSYTQAGPTEAFF.

On this clone itself: A read error may account for a junction end that differs from germline. The V and J genes are TRBV6-5 and TRBJ1-2, with no clear D. Germline loops: CDR1 MNHEY, CDR2 SVGAGI. This CDR3 contains 11 residues. The CDR3 sequence: CASSYSRELHF. CDR3 DNA: TGTGCCAGCAGTTACTCACGAGAACTCCACTTC.

The chain has TRBV9 and TRBJ2-2, with 7 bases matching TRBD1. This CDR3 spans 17 amino acids. Per germline, CDR1 SGDLS and CDR2 YYNGEE. The V gene end was trimmed by 0 bases and the J gene end by 4 bases; junction bases not matched to a gene: 9. The CDR3 bases are TGTGCCAGCAGCGTAGGTACAGGGGAAGTGCGCACCGGGGAGCTGTTTTTT. It translates to CASSVGTGEVRTGELFF.

This chain joins TRBV28 and TRBJ1-1; D is unclear. Trimming stripped 8 bases from V and 1 base from J, with 8 bases between. This CDR3 is 12 amino acids long. The germline CDR1 and CDR2 sequences are MDHEN and SYDVKM. CDR3 sequence (DNA): TGTGCCAGCCTTCCGGGGAACACTGAAGCTTTCTTT. Translation: CASLPGNTEAFF.

The chain is built from TRBV10-2 and TRBJ1-1; possible D gene TRBD1, 6 bases. CDR3 length equals 16 residues. Germline CDR1 is WSHSY and CDR2 is SAAADI. The ends were cut back, 3 bases at V and 0 bases at J, with 14 bases in the middle. The CDR3 nucleotides read TGCGCCAGCAGTGAATCGACAGGTACCATGAACACTGAAGCTTTCTTT. Its translation is CASSESTGTMNTEAFF.

The V and J genes are TRBV3-1 (or the pseudogene TRBV3-2) and TRBJ2-6; the D is unclear. The CDR3 has 16 residues. The V end lost 2 bases, the J end lost 4 bases, and 12 bases lay between the germline ends. Germline V lookup: CDR1 LGHDT, CDR2 YNNKEL (reference sequence). CDR3 in amino acids: CASSQRKGPGANVLTF. The CDR3 bases are TGTGCCAGCAGCCAACGAAAAGGGCCCGGGGCCAACGTCCTGACTTTC.

The rearrangement uses TRBV28 and TRBJ2-1; D perhaps matches TRBD2 (6 bases). The CDR3 has 16 residues. Deletions cut 3 bases from V and 0 bases from J, with 12 bases between. Germline V CDR1 and CDR2: MDHEN, SYDVKM. The CDR3 bases are TGTGCCAGCAGTTTTCGCGGGGAGAGCTCCTACAATGAGCAGTTCTTC. Its protein product is CASSFRGESSYNEQFF.

As concerns this clone: Within the sample, other DNA sequences also encode this same CDR3. This chain connects TRBV24-1 to TRBJ2-5; no firm D call. The length of the CDR3 is 12 residues. Trimming took 1 base from V and 4 from J, leaving 3 bases between them. Germline assignment: CDR1 KGHDR and CDR2 SFDVKD. CDR3: CATSDFGETQYF. The CDR3 DNA reads as TGTGCCACCAGTGATTTTGGAGAGACCCAGTACTTC.

The V and J genes are TRBV12-2 and TRBJ1-6. TRBV12-2 is a pseudogene segment. The CDR3 spans 13 residues. CDR3 region: CASRLANYSPLHF. In nucleotides, the CDR3 is TGTGCAAGTCGCTTAGCAAATTATTCACCCCTCCACTTT.

This chain connects TRBV4-3 to TRBJ1-4; possible D gene TRBD1, 5 bases. The germline V gene encodes CDR1 LGHNA and CDR2 YSLEER. Trimming removed 0 bases from V and 8 bases from J, with 22 bases in between. This CDR3 comprises 18 residues. The CDR3 sequence: CASSQDLLGPGLGEKLFF. The DNA for the CDR3 is TGCGCCAGCAGCCAAGATCTTTTAGGGCCAGGGCTTGGAGAAAAACTGTTTTTT.

The J gene is TRBJ2-7, the V gene TRBV27, with D maybe TRBD1 (6 bases). The CDR3 has 14 residues. Germline CDR1 and CDR2: MNHEY and SMNVEV (reference sequence). The germline V and J ends were trimmed by 4 bases and 2 bases, with 12 bases remaining between them. CDR3 nucleotides: TGTGCCAGCAGTTCGAACCGGGACACCTACGAGCAGTACTTC. Amino acid sequence: CASSSNRDTYEQYF.

The chain has TRBV5-6 and TRBJ2-3; D is ambiguous. The CDR3 is made up of 16 amino acids. The V end lost 2 bases, the J end lost 0 bases, and 13 bases lay between the germline ends. CDR1 SGHDT and CDR2 YYEEEE come from the germline V gene. The CDR3 DNA follows: TGTGCCAGCAGCTTTCCGGGCACCCCTAGCACAGATACGCAGTATTTT. Amino acid sequence: CASSFPGTPSTDTQYF.